Listed here is a single T cell receptor (beta chain). What it binds is unknown. The sample originates from a study of shared clonotypes between healthy human individuals. General study findings and limits: A few donors showed sharing of around 5.3% of naive CD4 clonotypes. Large depth notwithstanding, sorted-subset sequencing proved incomplete by rarefaction.

Recent vaccinations or acute infections were absent in the healthy HIV-negative adult donors. This table comes from immunoSEQ multiplex PCR, and its TCRdb copy is limited to in-frame clones, with some not included. The sample contains more than 1,200,000 clones, just under 99% of which appear only once. The clonotype originates from a man in his thirties or forties in good health. The sample comprised naive CD4+ T cells sorted from blood. The subset here: CD45RA+ positively selected.

CDR3 in amino acids: CASSEIGVGEQFF. The CDR3 region has the DNA TGTGCCAGCAGTGAAATAGGGGTAGGGGAGCAGTTCTTC. The chain combines TRBV6-1 with TRBJ2-1; a weak D match, TRBD1 (5 bases). The germline CDR1 and CDR2 sequences are MNHNS and SASEGT. The CDR3 length is 13 residues. V gave up 2 bases and J gave up 10 bases, with 12 bases separating them.